This T cell receptor beta chain originates from a study of cytotoxic CD8 clonotypes in ibrutinib-treated CLL. Background on the study: The study included 11 relapsed/refractory and roughly 15 treatment-naive patients; approximately 17 had IGHV unmutated disease. The samples contained over 250,000 productive templates on average. They also contained an average of around 94,000 productive rearrangements.

Germline V CDR1 and CDR2: SGDLS, YYNGEE. Trimming cost V 0 bases and J 3 bases, with 6 bases left between them. This CDR3 has 14 amino acids. Only in-frame clones appear in the TCRdb table, and some are missing; sequencing was by immunoSEQ multiplex PCR. In the table there are about 200,000 clones, roughly 79% of which are singletons. Study-level findings and limits: Clonality at baseline surpassed age-matched healthy donors and tracked circulating CD8+ T-cell counts.

A note on this clone: As yet, its antigen is unknown.

Sequenced here: PBMCs, sampled after 12 months of ibrutinib treatment. This clonotype was sampled from a human donor with chronic lymphocytic leukemia. V gene TRBV9 combines with J gene TRBJ2-2; D not certain. CDR3 amino acids: CASSVGRDTGELFF. The CDR3 bases are TGTGCCAGCAGCGTAGGTAGAGACACCGGGGAGCTGTTTTTT.